The 5 T cell receptor beta chains listed next were all sequenced from one sample in a study of cytomegalovirus exposure and HLA in healthy donors. Clones were sequenced by immunoSEQ multiplex PCR, and TCRdb holds only the in-frame ones, with some missing. The sample gives more than 120,000 clones, roughly 90% of which show up once; less than 5.5% is in the top ten. Sequenced sample: PBMCs. The receptors derive from a man younger than 35 in good health and CMV-seropositive.

The chain recombines TRBV9 with TRBJ1-1, with 8 bases aligning to TRBD1. The ends lost 4 bases at V and 5 bases at J; junction bases unmatched: 7. Germline V CDR1 and CDR2: SGDLS, YYNGEE. This CDR3 has 14 amino acids. CDR3 DNA: TGTGCCAGCAGCCCTGGACAGGGCGGAACTGAAGCTTTCTTT. It encodes CASSPGQGGTEAFF.

V gene TRBV10-1 combines with J gene TRBJ2-7; TRBD2 matches at 9 bases. Per germline, CDR1 WNHNN and CDR2 SYGVQD (reference sequence). There are 13 residues in the CDR3. V shed 5 bases and J 3 bases; nucleotides not matched to a gene: 2. Written as DNA, the CDR3 is TGCGCCAGCAGTCGGACTAGCGTCTACGAGCAGTACTTC. Its translation: CASSRTSVYEQYF.

This chain joins TRBV6-6 and TRBJ1-4; 7 nucleotides line up with TRBD1. This CDR3 comprises 14 residues. CDR1 and CDR2 (germline): MNHNY, SVGAGI (reference sequence). With V trimmed by 2 bases and J by 8 bases, 5 bases remained unmatched. CDR3 nucleotides: TGTGCCAGCAGTTACAGGGCAGGGGGGGAAAAACTGTTTTTT. Translating it yields CASSYRAGGEKLFF.

As regards this clone: This is likely a read error, given that the CDR3 carries no conserved phenylalanine or tryptophan at its end. It is unclear where the CDR3 begins or ends on the DNA, so no DNA is shown, and the CDR3 is as TCRdb lists it. V gene TRBV25-1 combines with J gene TRBJ1-1; the D call of TRBD1 is as the table states it, not checked on the DNA. CDR1 and CDR2 (germline): MGHDK, SYGVNS. The CDR3 totals 11 residues, both ends included. CDR3 sequence: CASSGQGAPSR.

The chain recombines TRBV15 with TRBJ2-7, with 9 bases fitting TRBD1. This CDR3 region has 17 residues. J lost 2 bases, V lost 3 bases, and 11 bases had no gene match. Germline V CDR1 and CDR2: LNHNV, YYDKDF (reference sequence). The CDR3, as DNA: TGTGCCACCAGCAGGGCCAACAACAGGGGGCCCGCCTACGAGCAGTACTTC. Amino acid sequence: CATSRANNRGPAYEQYF.